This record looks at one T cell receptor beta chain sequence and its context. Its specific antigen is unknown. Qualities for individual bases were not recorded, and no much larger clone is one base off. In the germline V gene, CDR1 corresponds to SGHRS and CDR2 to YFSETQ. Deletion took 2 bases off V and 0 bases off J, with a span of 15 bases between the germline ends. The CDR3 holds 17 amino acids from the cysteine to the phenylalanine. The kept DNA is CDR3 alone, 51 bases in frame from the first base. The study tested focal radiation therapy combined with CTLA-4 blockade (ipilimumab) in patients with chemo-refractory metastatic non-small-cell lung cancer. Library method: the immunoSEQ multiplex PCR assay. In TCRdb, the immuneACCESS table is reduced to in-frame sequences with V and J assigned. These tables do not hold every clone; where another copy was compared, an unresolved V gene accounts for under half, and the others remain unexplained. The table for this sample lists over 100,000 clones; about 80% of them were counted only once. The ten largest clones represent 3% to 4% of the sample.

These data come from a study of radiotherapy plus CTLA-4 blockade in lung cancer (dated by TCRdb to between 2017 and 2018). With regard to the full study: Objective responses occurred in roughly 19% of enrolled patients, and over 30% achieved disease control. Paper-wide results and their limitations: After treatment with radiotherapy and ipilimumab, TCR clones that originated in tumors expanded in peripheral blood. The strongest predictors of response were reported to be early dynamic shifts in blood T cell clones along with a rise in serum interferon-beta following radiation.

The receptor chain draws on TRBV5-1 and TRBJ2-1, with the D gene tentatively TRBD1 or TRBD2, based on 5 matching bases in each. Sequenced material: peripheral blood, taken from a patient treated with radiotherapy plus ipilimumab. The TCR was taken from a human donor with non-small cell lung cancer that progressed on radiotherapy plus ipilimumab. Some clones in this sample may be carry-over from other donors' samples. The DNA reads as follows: TGCGCCAGCAGCTTACGGTGGGCAGGGAGCTCCTACAATGAGCAGTTCTTC. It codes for CASSLRWAGSSYNEQFF.